This TCR beta chain was sequenced during a study of blood T cell repertoires in COVID-19. Study overall: T cells, B-cell-depleted T cells, or PBMCs provided the cDNA or gDNA that served as material.

J lost 5 bases, V lost 4 bases, and 3 bases had no gene match. There are 13 residues in the CDR3. In germline, CDR1 is LNHNV, CDR2 YYDKDF (reference sequence). Sequenced by immunoSEQ multiplex PCR; TCRdb stores in-frame clones only, minus some. The profile shows roughly 320,000 clones, approximately 91% of them singletons. Everyone who took part was roughly 18 to 89 years old, and they came from about 25 US areas. Individuals in the exposed group had encountered a COVID-19 case within 2 weeks preceding study entry. The gene calls are TRBV15 and TRBJ2-5; 8 bases are a match to TRBD1. Input material: PBMCs or T cells enriched from blood (not recorded which). The receptor's source is a woman younger than 45 who had been exposed to COVID-19. CDR3 sequence reads: CATSIRGLETQYF. CDR3 sequence (DNA): TGTGCCACCAGCATCAGGGGGCTGGAGACCCAGTACTTC. The entire variable domain, with the rest obtained from reference TRBV15 and TRBJ2-5, is as follows: DAMVIQNPRYQVTQFGKPVTLSCSQTLNHNVMYWYQQKSSQAPKLLFHYYDKDFNNEADTPDNFQSRRPNTSFCFLDIRSPGLGDTAMYLCATSIRGLETQYFGPGTRLLVL.